The T cell receptor beta chain described here comes from a study of shared clonotypes between healthy human individuals. At the level of the study: Donors had three CD4 naive, three CD4 memory, two CD8 naive and one CD8 memory plate apiece.

Overall study findings and caveats: Sequencing depth was expected to influence donor clonotype sharing.

As concerns this clone: The antigen remains undetermined. This specimen includes other DNA sequences encoding the same CDR3.

Libraries were prepared by immunoSEQ multiplex PCR; TCRdb keeps only in-frame clonotypes and omits some of them. This table has fewer than 1.4 million clones, roughly 74% appearing once. The clonotype was recovered from a man between 18 and 35 years old in good health. Some clones in this sample may be carry-over from other donors' samples. The specimen sequenced was memory CD4+ T cells from PBMCs. Subset defined: CD45RA-negative fraction.

This CDR3 is CASSPGQGGEKLFF. In DNA form, the CDR3 reads TGTGCCAGCTCACCTGGCCAGGGCGGTGAAAAACTGTTTTTT. This chain connects TRBV18 to TRBJ1-4; D may be TRBD1 (5 bases). Germline CDR1 and CDR2: KGHSH and LQKENI. V was trimmed by 3 bases and J by 7 bases, leaving 12 bases between them. CDR3 length: 14 amino acids.